The next 25 T cell receptor beta chains were all read from a single sample in a study of blood T cell repertoires in COVID-19. The repertoire was sequenced with immunoSEQ multiplex PCR; TCRdb's copy has only in-frame clones and lacks some. The sample has approximately 150,000 clones, 86% seen once. Sequenced sample: peripheral blood. The receptors come from a man between 65 and 85 years old with acute or convalescent COVID-19.

V and J are TRBV6-5 and TRBJ2-1, with a possible D match to TRBD2 (5 bases). Trimming removed 0 bases from V and 5 bases from J, with 8 bases in between. This CDR3 is built from 14 residues. Germline V gives CDR1 MNHEY, CDR2 SVGAGI. In DNA, the CDR3 is TGTGCCAGCAGTTACTCAGGACTTCACAATGAGCAGTTCTTC. Translation: CASSYSGLHNEQFF.

This clone was found once. The chain carries TRBV9 and TRBJ2-1, with 10 bases fitting TRBD2. Germline V lookup: CDR1 SGDLS, CDR2 YYNGEE. This CDR3 has 15 amino acids. J was trimmed by 3 bases and V by 5 bases; bases with no gene match: 5. In DNA form, the CDR3 reads TGTGCCAGCAGTCTAGCGGGAGTATTCTACAATGAGCAGTTCTTC. Its protein product is CASSLAGVFYNEQFF.

V is TRBV5-4 and J is TRBJ2-3; D is undetermined. Germline V lookup: CDR1 SGHNT, CDR2 YYREEE (reference sequence). This CDR3 is built from 13 residues. V lost 0 bases and J 5 bases, leaving 7 bases between the germline ends. CDR3 residues: CASSLASIDTQYF. The CDR3 nucleotides are TGTGCCAGCAGCTTGGCATCCATAGATACGCAGTATTTT.

The chain links TRBV5-1 to TRBJ2-3; D not resolved. Trimming cost V 0 bases and J 3 bases, with 11 bases left between them. Looked up from germline, CDR1 is SGHRS and CDR2 is YFSETQ. This CDR3 has 15 amino acids. CDR3 residues: CASSLDGFGTDTQYF. As DNA, the CDR3 is TGCGCCAGCAGCTTGGACGGCTTCGGGACAGATACGCAGTATTTT.

This sequence joins TRBV6-1 and TRBJ1-4; a possible D gene is TRBD1 (6 bases). The CDR3 contains 16 residues. The V end was cut by 0 bases, the J end by 8 bases, with 16 bases between. Germline lookup yields CDR1 MNHNS and CDR2 SASEGT. CDR3 sequence reads: CASSEASRGFMEKLFF. CDR3 in DNA: TGTGCCAGCAGTGAAGCGTCCAGGGGCTTTATGGAAAAACTGTTTTTT.

This chain joins TRBV25-1 and TRBJ2-7; no definite D call. The CDR3 is made up of 12 amino acids. V lost 6 bases and J lost 0, with 6 bases in between. Germline-derived CDR1 and CDR2 are MGHDK and SYGVNS. CDR3: CASRGSSYEQYF. For the CDR3, the DNA is TGTGCCAGCAGGGGCAGCTCCTACGAGCAGTACTTC.

V and J are TRBV27 and TRBJ2-7; a possible D gene is TRBD2 (5 bases). Trimming left V 5 bases short and J 6 bases short, with 17 bases between. The CDR3 has 14 residues. Germline CDR1 and CDR2: MNHEY and SMNVEV (reference sequence). The CDR3 reads CASSGGRSSSEQYF. CDR3 DNA sequence: TGTGCCAGCAGTGGAGGCAGGAGTTCCAGCGAGCAGTACTTC.

The V and J genes are TRBV29-1 and TRBJ2-5; 12 positions agree with TRBD2. Germline-derived CDR1 and CDR2 are SQVTM and ANQGSEA. J was trimmed by 5 bases and V by 4 bases; bases with no gene match: 5. The CDR3 is 14 residues long. CDR3 loop: CSVVTSGSVETQYF. The CDR3 nucleotides read TGCAGCGTTGTGACTAGCGGGAGTGTGGAGACCCAGTACTTC.

This clone has only a few counts. V is TRBV3-1 (or the pseudogene TRBV3-2) and J is TRBJ2-4, with TRBD2 matching 8 bases. Germline CDR1 is LGHDT and CDR2 is YNNKEL (reference sequence). The CDR3 has 16 residues. With 1 base clipped from V and 3 bases from J, the junction kept 5 bases outside the gene matches. The CDR3, as DNA: TGTGCCAGCAGCCAAGCAGCGGGAGAGGTCAAAAACATTCAGTACTTC. Its translation is CASSQAAGEVKNIQYF.

The rearrangement joins TRBV7-2 to TRBJ2-1, with TRBD2 matching over 10 bases. Unmatched junction bases numbered 6, after V lost 1 base and J lost 9 bases. This CDR3 has 15 amino acids. Per germline, CDR1 SGHTA and CDR2 FQGNSA. CDR3: CASSLVLAGAVEQFF. For the CDR3, the DNA is TGTGCCAGCAGCTTAGTTCTAGCGGGAGCGGTTGAGCAGTTCTTC.

The V gene is TRBV27, the J gene TRBJ1-1; TRBD1 is a possible D gene (5 bases). Trimming removed 4 bases at V and 1 base at J, with 13 bases between. Germline CDR1 reads MNHEY; CDR2 reads SMNVEV (reference sequence). This CDR3 is built from 15 residues. The CDR3 is CASSSSRGGNTEAFF. The DNA of the CDR3 is TGTGCCAGCAGTTCATCCCGGGGGGGGAACACTGAAGCTTTCTTT.

This clone was observed once. This same CDR3 is encoded by further DNA sequences in the sample. This chain joins TRBV10-3 and TRBJ2-3; 11 bases map to TRBD2. Trimming removed 4 bases from V and 6 bases from J; junction bases left unmatched: 3. The germline V gene has CDR1 ENHRY and CDR2 SYGVKD. This CDR3 comprises 14 residues. The chain's CDR3 is CAISGLAGGDTQYF. For the CDR3, the DNA is TGTGCCATCAGTGGGTTAGCGGGAGGGGATACGCAGTATTTT.

The chain joins TRBV7-2 to TRBJ1-3, with D perhaps TRBD1 (6 bases). CDR1 and CDR2 from the germline V gene are SGHTA and FQGNSA. This CDR3 is built from 13 residues. Between the trimmed V and J ends, which lost 5 bases and 4 bases, there was a span of 9 bases. CDR3: CASSLGQGNTIYF. CDR3 coding DNA: TGTGCCAGCAGCCTCGGACAGGGAAACACCATATATTTT.

The chain recombines TRBV21-1 with TRBJ2-1; the D call TRBD1 from the table was never checked on the DNA. TRBV21-1 is a pseudogene. The CDR3 totals 15 residues. CDR3 sequence (DNA): TGTGCCAGCAGCAAAGAGTGGGGGCCCGCCAATGAGCAGTTCTTC. This gives the protein CASSKEWGPANEQFF.

This clone was recorded a few times. The V gene is TRBV7-9, the J gene TRBJ1-4; 7 positions match TRBD1. This CDR3 is built from 15 residues. CDR1 is SEHNR and CDR2 is FQNEAQ in the germline V gene (reference sequence). The J segment lost 8 bases and the V segment lost 8 bases, leaving 14 bases of the junction unmatched. The CDR3 sequence: CASGPGQGEGEKLFF. The CDR3 DNA reads TGTGCCAGCGGGCCCGGGCAGGGGGAAGGCGAAAAACTGTTTTTT.

The CDR3 DNA follows: TGTGCCAGCAGTTACTCAGGAGTCACCGGGGAGCTGTTTTTT. This gives the protein CASSYSGVTGELFF. V usage is TRBV6-2 or TRBV6-3 and J usage is TRBJ2-2; no clear D gene. V lost 0 bases, J lost 4 bases, and 6 bases lay in between. The germline V gene has CDR1 MNHEY and CDR2 SVGEGT. The CDR3 contains 14 residues.

This chain connects TRBV5-6 to TRBJ1-1; D is unresolved. CDR3 length equals 14 residues. Germline CDR1 is SGHDT and CDR2 is YYEEEE. V lost 0 bases and J 4 bases, leaving 10 bases between the germline ends. CDR3 bases: TGTGCCAGCAGCTTGGGGACTTGGGGCACTGAAGCTTTCTTT. Protein product: CASSLGTWGTEAFF.

The chain has TRBV9 and TRBJ1-6, with D hard to call. V dropped 3 bases and J dropped 9 bases, with 16 bases sitting between them. Germline CDR1 is SGDLS and CDR2 is YYNGEE. The CDR3 consists of 15 residues. This chain's CDR3 is CASSDSSADSSPLHF. In nucleotides, the CDR3 is TGTGCCAGCAGCGACTCCTCTGCTGATAGTTCACCCCTCCACTTT.

This chain links TRBV3-1 (or the pseudogene TRBV3-2) with TRBJ2-1; D might be TRBD2 (6 bases). V lost 5 bases and J lost 6, with 8 bases in between. Germline values: CDR1 LGHDT, CDR2 YNNKEL (reference sequence). This CDR3 has 12 residues. As DNA, the CDR3 is TGTGCCAGCAGCAGAGCGGGCAATGAGCAGTTCTTC. It codes for CASSRAGNEQFF.

This chain joins TRBV28 and TRBJ1-6, with 10 positions matching TRBD1. This CDR3 spans 14 amino acids. J gave up 17 bases and V 7 bases, and 14 bases lay outside the gene matches. Germline CDR1 and CDR2: MDHEN and SYDVKM. CDR3 residues: CASTVKPGQGTFHF. In DNA form, the CDR3 reads TGTGCCAGCACCGTAAAACCGGGACAGGGGACTTTCCACTTT.

The count of this clone is one. The chain uses TRBV14 and TRBJ2-1, with D perhaps matching TRBD2 (5 bases). This CDR3 region has 16 residues. V lost 3 bases and J 6 bases, leaving 18 bases between the germline ends. The germline CDR1 and CDR2 sequences are SGHDN and FVKESK. The CDR3 here is CASSHLGIREGNEQFF. As DNA, the CDR3 is TGTGCCAGCAGCCATTTAGGAATACGCGAGGGCAATGAGCAGTTCTTC.

The chain carries TRBV24-1 and TRBJ2-3; 10 bases are a match to TRBD2. Germline CDR1 and CDR2: KGHDR and SFDVKD. V shed 5 bases, J shed 4 bases, and the junction held 5 bases outside the gene matches. The CDR3 is made up of 15 amino acids. CDR3 amino acids: CATSASGRTSDTQYF. CDR3 in DNA: TGTGCCACCAGTGCTAGCGGGAGAACCTCAGATACGCAGTATTTT.

The chain combines TRBV7-8 with TRBJ2-7; a weak D match, TRBD1 (5 bases). The CDR3 sequence is 14 residues long. CDR1 is SGHVS and CDR2 is FQNEAQ in the germline V gene. Between the trimmed V and J ends, which lost 2 bases and 1 base, there was a span of 9 bases. This CDR3 reads CASSLRQGSYEQYF. For the CDR3, the DNA is TGTGCCAGCAGCTTAAGGCAGGGATCCTACGAGCAGTACTTC.

V gene TRBV30 combines with J gene TRBJ1-5; weak D call: TRBD1 (5 bases). The germline V and J ends were trimmed by 0 bases and 1 base, with 7 bases remaining between them. Germline V CDR1 and CDR2: GTSNPN, SVGIG (reference sequence). The CDR3 runs to 14 residues. The CDR3 sequence: CAWSVGQSNQPQHF. DNA for the CDR3: TGTGCCTGGAGTGTGGGGCAGAGCAATCAGCCCCAGCATTTT. Variable domain in full (rest from reference TRBV30 and TRBJ1-5): SQTIHQWPATLVQPVGSPLSLECTVEGTSNPNLYWYRQAAGRGLQLLFYSVGIGQISSEVPQNLSASRPQDRQFILSSKKLLLSDSGFYLCAWSVGQSNQPQHFGDGTRLSIL.

In this sample, this clone turned up once. The chain employs TRBV7-8 and TRBJ2-2; D possibly corresponds to TRBD2 (5 bases). Germline CDR1 is SGHVS and CDR2 is FQNEAQ. With 1 base removed from V and 0 bases from J, the gap between germline ends came to 9 bases. The CDR3 consists of 16 residues. The CDR3 sequence: CASSLGASPNTGELFF. The CDR3 nucleotides read TGTGCCAGCAGCTTAGGAGCTAGCCCGAACACCGGGGAGCTGTTTTTT.